Each of the 30 T cell receptor beta chains below was sequenced from the same sample in a study of blood T cell repertoires in COVID-19. Assay: immunoSEQ multiplex PCR; the TCRdb copy retains only in-frame clones and omits some. The sample consists of roughly 260,000 clones, roughly 85% of them appearing once. Material for sequencing was PBMCs or T cells enriched from blood (not recorded which). These receptors all come from a woman in her forties or fifties who had recovered from COVID-19.

The V and J genes are TRBV6-6 and TRBJ2-1, with 9 bases fitting TRBD1. CDR1 and CDR2 from the germline V gene are MNHNY and SVGAGI (reference sequence). The CDR3 extends over 16 amino acids. The trim removed 4 bases at V and 7 bases at J, leaving 11 bases unmatched. The CDR3 is CASSWLPGQGSNEQFF. As DNA, the CDR3 is TGTGCCAGCAGTTGGCTACCGGGACAGGGAAGTAATGAGCAGTTCTTC.

The rearrangement uses TRBV7-9 and TRBJ2-5; 9 bases align to TRBD1. TRBJ2-4 explains the end of the DNA better; the J call may be wrong. The CDR3 length is 19 residues. Germline V gives CDR1 SEHNR, CDR2 FQNEAQ (reference sequence). The CDR3 bases are TGTGCCAGCAGCTTAGTTTTTTGGTCCGGGACAGGGTTTTTTCCCATTCAGTACTTC. This encodes CASSLVFWSGTGFFPIQYF.

This chain joins TRBV29-1 and TRBJ2-1, with 13 nucleotides matching TRBD2. The CDR3 is made up of 14 amino acids. The germline gives CDR1 SQVTM, CDR2 ANQGSEA. With V trimmed by 5 bases and J by 6 bases, 4 bases remained unmatched. CDR3 in amino acids: CSVRTSGSFNEQFF. Written as DNA, the CDR3 is TGCAGCGTTAGGACTAGCGGGAGTTTCAATGAGCAGTTCTTC.

The J gene is TRBJ2-3, the V gene TRBV7-9, with D perhaps matching TRBD2 (5 bases). V was shortened by 8 bases and J by 6 bases, with 9 bases between the two germline ends. The CDR3 sequence is 11 residues long. Looked up from germline, CDR1 is SEHNR and CDR2 is FQNEAQ (reference sequence). This CDR3 is CASLGGDTQYF. CDR3 coding DNA: TGTGCCAGCCTTGGCGGGGATACGCAGTATTTT.

This clone was recorded once. This chain joins TRBV30 and TRBJ2-3, with D tentatively TRBD1 (6 bases). V gave up 3 bases and J gave up 5 bases, with 18 bases separating them. CDR1 is GTSNPN, CDR2 SVGIG, per germline (reference sequence). This CDR3 has 15 residues. CDR3 in amino acids: CAWSDRRLGGDTQYF. The CDR3 nucleotides are TGTGCCTGGAGCGACAGGCGTCTAGGTGGAGATACGCAGTATTTT.

V is TRBV24-1 and J is TRBJ2-1; TRBD2 matches at 8 bases. Germline trimming cut 2 bases from V and 9 bases from J; bases unmatched to any gene: 8. The CDR3 length is 15 residues. Germline V gene data show CDR1 as KGHDR and CDR2 as SFDVKD. CDR3 coding DNA: TGTGCCACCAGTGATTGGGGGACTAGGGCTGGTGAGCAGTTCTTC. Translating it yields CATSDWGTRAGEQFF.

The CDR3 here is CASSSTGLAGYEQYF. The CDR3, as DNA: TGCGCCAGCAGCTCAACGGGACTAGCGGGCTACGAGCAGTACTTC. The chain links TRBV5-1 to TRBJ2-7; 12 nucleotides match TRBD2. CDR1 is SGHRS and CDR2 is YFSETQ in the germline V gene. The CDR3 is 15 residues long. Trimming removed 3 bases from V and 3 bases from J; junction bases left unmatched: 4.

The chain links TRBV7-8 to TRBJ2-1, with 10 bases lining up with TRBD2. The CDR3 length is 15 residues. Losses at the gene ends were 1 base for V and 5 bases for J; bases not matched to a gene: 2. Germline V gene lookup returns CDR1 SGHVS and CDR2 FQNEAQ. This chain's CDR3 is CASSLGTSGDNEQFF. The CDR3 coding sequence is TGTGCCAGCAGCTTAGGGACTAGCGGAGACAATGAGCAGTTCTTC.

The genes are TRBV5-1 and TRBJ2-1; TRBD1 might be the D (5 bases). Germline CDR1 is SGHRS and CDR2 is YFSETQ. The CDR3 consists of 15 residues. The V and J ends lost 1 base and 10 bases respectively, with 18 bases between them. CDR3 DNA: TGCGCCAGCAGCTTGAGCCAGGGTTGGGGTGGCGAGCAGTTCTTC. Its translation: CASSLSQGWGGEQFF.

The chain recombines TRBV29-1 with TRBJ2-2, with 12 bases identical to TRBD2. The CDR3 has 15 amino acids. Germline V gene lookup returns CDR1 SQVTM and CDR2 ANQGSEA. V trimming: 4 bases; J trimming: 5 bases; junction bases outside the gene matches: 5. CDR3 in amino acids: CSVGRLAGGTGELFF. The DNA of the CDR3 is TGCAGCGTTGGTCGTCTAGCGGGAGGGACCGGGGAGCTGTTTTTT.

This clone appeared once. The genes are TRBV5-1 and TRBJ2-3, with 7 bases aligning to TRBD2. V lost 5 bases, J lost 4 bases, and 10 bases stayed unmatched. CDR1 is SGHRS and CDR2 is YFSETQ in the germline V gene. This CDR3 is 15 amino acids long. CDR3 DNA: TGCGCCAGCAGATATAGCGGGTTTGGGGCAGATACGCAGTATTTT. This sequence encodes CASRYSGFGADTQYF.

Only one count was recorded for this clone. The CDR3 DNA is TGCGCCAGCAGCTTAAGGACAGGGGGCAACGATGAGCAGTTCTTC. Protein product: CASSLRTGGNDEQFF. V usage is TRBV5-1 and J usage is TRBJ2-1; 11 bases are shared with TRBD1. Germline V gene sequence: CDR1 SGHRS, CDR2 YFSETQ. The CDR3 loop spans 15 amino acids. Trimming removed 2 bases from V and 8 bases from J; junction bases left unmatched: 6.

V and J are TRBV5-1 and TRBJ1-2; possibly TRBD1 for D (6 bases). This CDR3 region has 15 residues. The germline V gene has CDR1 SGHRS and CDR2 YFSETQ. V dropped 0 bases and J dropped 0 bases, with 9 bases sitting between them. CDR3 protein: CASSLARGANYGYTF. CDR3 bases: TGCGCCAGCAGCTTGGCCAGGGGAGCTAACTATGGCTACACCTTC.

The V gene is TRBV5-5, the J gene TRBJ2-7, with 8 bases lining up with TRBD2. Germline trimming cut 1 base from V and 3 bases from J; bases unmatched to any gene: 12. Germline V gene sequence: CDR1 SGHKS, CDR2 YYEKEE (reference sequence). This CDR3 region has 17 residues. The CDR3: CASSLRLGGRMIYEQYF. Written as DNA, the CDR3 is TGTGCCAGCAGCTTGCGCTTAGGCGGGAGGATGATCTACGAGCAGTACTTC.

The chain links TRBV7-9 to TRBJ1-1; no firm D call. The V end lost 2 bases, the J end lost 7 bases, and 8 bases lay between the germline ends. The CDR3 loop spans 12 amino acids. Germline lookup yields CDR1 SEHNR and CDR2 FQNEAQ (reference sequence). CDR3 protein: CASSLPGIEAFF. The CDR3, as DNA: TGTGCCAGCAGCTTACCGGGGATTGAAGCTTTCTTT.

The chain has TRBV7-8 and TRBJ1-2; TRBD1 aligns across 8 bases. CDR1 and CDR2 (germline): SGHVS, FQNEAQ. With V trimmed by 5 bases and J by 7 bases, 9 bases remained unmatched. This CDR3 comprises 14 residues. The CDR3, as DNA: TGTGCCAGCAGCACGACAGGGGCATTGGGTGGCTACACCTTC. Translation: CASSTTGALGGYTF.

V and J are TRBV2 and TRBJ1-5, with D possibly TRBD1 on 5 matching bases. The CDR3 extends over 18 amino acids. Germline V gives CDR1 SNHLY, CDR2 FYNNEI. V was pared by 7 bases and J by 2 bases, with 24 bases between. CDR3 sequence: CASTPGQGPAGGNQPQHF. Here the CDR3 DNA reads TGTGCCAGCACCCCAGGTCAGGGTCCTGCTGGTGGCAATCAGCCCCAGCATTTT.

The J gene is TRBJ2-5, the V gene TRBV6-1; TRBD2 matches at 8 bases. Losses at the gene ends were 3 bases for V and 1 base for J; bases not matched to a gene: 7. From germline, CDR1 is MNHNS and CDR2 SASEGT. This CDR3 comprises 16 residues. The CDR3 DNA sequence: TGTGCCAGCAGTGACCTTAGCGGGAAGGGCCAAGAGACCCAGTACTTC. Its protein product is CASSDLSGKGQETQYF.

This clone was picked up one time. The genes are TRBV10-1 and TRBJ2-2; D is perhaps TRBD1 (6 bases). Trimming removed 8 bases from V and 3 bases from J, with 16 bases in between. CDR1 and CDR2 (germline): WNHNN, SYGVQD (reference sequence). The CDR3 has 15 amino acids. CDR3 DNA: TGCGCCAGCCCCCTCGACGGACAGTACACCGGGGAGCTGTTTTTT. It is translated as CASPLDGQYTGELFF.

The rearrangement links TRBV28 to TRBJ1-1; 7 bases agree with TRBD1. V was pared by 4 bases and J by 7 bases, with 12 bases of the junction left unmatched. The germline V gene has CDR1 MDHEN and CDR2 SYDVKM. The CDR3 extends over 15 amino acids. The CDR3 bases are TGTGCCAGCAGTTCTCCCCACAGGGGTGGAAATGAAGCTTTCTTT. This sequence encodes CASSSPHRGGNEAFF.

The chain employs TRBV30 and TRBJ1-1; 11 positions agree with TRBD1. Per the germline V gene, CDR1 is GTSNPN and CDR2 is SVGIG (reference sequence). V shed 3 bases, J shed 5 bases, and the junction held 14 bases outside the gene matches. The CDR3 extends over 17 amino acids. This chain's CDR3 is CAWSPSPGTGGGTEAFF. DNA for the CDR3: TGTGCCTGGAGCCCTAGTCCCGGGACAGGGGGAGGTACTGAAGCTTTCTTT.

The gene calls are TRBV6-1 and TRBJ2-3; D is unresolved. Between the trimmed V and J ends, which lost 0 bases and 2 bases, there was a span of 6 bases. This CDR3 is 14 amino acids long. CDR1 and CDR2 (germline): MNHNS, SASEGT. The CDR3 is CASSEALPTDTQYF. DNA of the CDR3: TGTGCCAGCAGTGAAGCCCTACCCACAGATACGCAGTATTTT.

The chain joins TRBV27 to TRBJ1-5; TRBD1 matches 9 bases. The germline V gene has CDR1 MNHEY and CDR2 SMNVEV (reference sequence). V trimming: 6 bases; J trimming: 6 bases; junction bases outside the gene matches: 12. The CDR3 runs to 16 residues. The CDR3 is CASSPIQGAIPQPQHF. CDR3 DNA sequence: TGTGCCAGCAGCCCGATACAGGGGGCAATACCTCAGCCCCAGCATTTT.

The rearrangement joins TRBV5-1 to TRBJ1-4, with TRBD1 matching over 7 bases. The CDR3 consists of 14 residues. Germline V gene sequence: CDR1 SGHRS, CDR2 YFSETQ. J gave up 4 bases and V 4 bases, and 4 bases lay outside the gene matches. The chain's CDR3 is CASSVTGSNEKLFF. DNA for the CDR3: TGCGCCAGCAGCGTGACAGGGAGTAATGAAAAACTGTTTTTT.

The chain carries TRBV7-9 and TRBJ2-5, with TRBD1 identical over 7 bases. V lost 8 bases and J lost 0; bases outside the gene matches: 6. The germline V gene has CDR1 SEHNR and CDR2 FQNEAQ (reference sequence). The CDR3 has 14 amino acids. CDR3 bases: TGTGCCAGCCACAGGGGCAGGTACCAAGAGACCCAGTACTTC. Translating gives CASHRGRYQETQYF.

J is TRBJ2-3 and V is TRBV11-3, with D unclear. This CDR3 contains 15 residues. Germline loops: CDR1 SGHNT, CDR2 YENEEA. Trimming took off 1 base at V and 3 bases at J, with 11 bases between the two ends. The CDR3 nucleotides are TGTGCCAGCAGCTTAGGCCCGGTGTTTACAGATACGCAGTATTTT. Protein sequence: CASSLGPVFTDTQYF.

The chain is built from TRBV27 and TRBJ1-1; 7 nucleotides match TRBD1. With 8 bases clipped from V and 1 base from J, the junction kept 7 bases outside the gene matches. The CDR3 spans 14 residues. Germline assignment: CDR1 MNHEY and CDR2 SMNVEV (reference sequence). The CDR3 DNA is TGTGCCAGCGGAATACAGGGGAGGAACACTGAAGCTTTCTTT. Protein sequence: CASGIQGRNTEAFF.

The genes are TRBV6-2 or TRBV6-3 and TRBJ2-2; 11 bases are a match to TRBD2. Germline V lookup: CDR1 MNHEY, CDR2 SVGEGT. The CDR3 is 17 residues long. V shed 1 base, J shed 0 bases, and the junction held 1 base outside the gene matches. CDR3 nucleotide sequence: TGTGCCAGCAGTTACTATAGCGGGAGGGCGAACACCGGGGAGCTGTTTTTT. It encodes CASSYYSGRANTGELFF.

This rearrangement joins TRBV29-1 to TRBJ1-2; D is possibly TRBD1 (6 bases). The CDR3 loop spans 13 amino acids. Germline lookup yields CDR1 SQVTM and CDR2 ANQGSEA. CDR3 protein: CTTDKGGLNGYTF. CDR3 DNA: TGCACCACGGATAAGGGGGGGTTAAATGGCTACACCTTC.

This sequence joins TRBV6-5 and TRBJ1-1; the D is unclear. Germline-derived CDR1 and CDR2 are MNHEY and SVGAGI. The CDR3 is 14 residues long. V lost 2 bases and J 4 bases, leaving 11 bases between the germline ends. The CDR3 DNA reads as TGTGCCAGCAGTTACGCCGGTCGCTCCACTGAAGCTTTCTTT. It yields the protein CASSYAGRSTEAFF.